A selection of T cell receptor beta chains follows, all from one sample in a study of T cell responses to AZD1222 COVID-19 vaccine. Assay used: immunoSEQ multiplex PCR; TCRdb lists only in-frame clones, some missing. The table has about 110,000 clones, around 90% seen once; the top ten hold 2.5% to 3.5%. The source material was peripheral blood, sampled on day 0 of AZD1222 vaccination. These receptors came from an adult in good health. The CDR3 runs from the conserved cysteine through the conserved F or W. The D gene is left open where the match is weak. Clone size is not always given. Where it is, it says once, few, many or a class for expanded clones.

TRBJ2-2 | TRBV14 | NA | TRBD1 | TGTGCCAGCAGCCGACAGGGGCCGAACACCGGGGAGCTGTTTTTT | CASSRQGPNTGELFF
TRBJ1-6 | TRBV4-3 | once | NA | TGCGCCAGCAGCCAAGAAACAGGCATCAATTCACCCCTCCACTTT | CASSQETGINSPLHF
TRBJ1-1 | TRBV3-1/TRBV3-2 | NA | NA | TGTGCCAGCAGCCACTCCGCGGGAGCTTTCTTT | CASSHSAGAFF
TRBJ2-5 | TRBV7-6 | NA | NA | TGTGCCAGCAGCTGGGAAGTGGGCCAAGAGACCCAGTACTTC | CASSWEVGQETQYF
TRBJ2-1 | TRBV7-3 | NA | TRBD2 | TGTGCCAGCAGCCCCCTCGGGAGCGGGGGGGGCACTGAGCAGTTCTTC | CASSPLGSGGGTEQFF
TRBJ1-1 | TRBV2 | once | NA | TGTGCCAGCACCCCCGACGGGGACATGAACACTGAAGCTTTCTTT | CASTPDGDMNTEAFF
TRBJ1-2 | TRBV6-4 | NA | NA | TGTGCCAGCAGTGACACCCCCCAAGGGCTGGGTGGCTACACCTTC | CASSDTPQGLGGYTF
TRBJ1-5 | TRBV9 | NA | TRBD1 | TGTGCCAGCAGTCGGACAGGGGTCAATCAGCCCCAGCATTTT | CASSRTGVNQPQHF
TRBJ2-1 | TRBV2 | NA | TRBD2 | TGTGCCAGCATGGTGGGGGCTAGCGGGAGGTACAATGAGCAGTTCTTC | CASMVGASGRYNEQFF
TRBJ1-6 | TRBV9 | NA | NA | TGTGCCAGCAGTCCAGTCGCCTATAATTCACCCCTCCACTTT | CASSPVAYNSPLHF
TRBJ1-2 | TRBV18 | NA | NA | TGTGCCAGCTCTGGTGGACAGAACTATGGCTACACCTTC | CASSGGQNYGYTF
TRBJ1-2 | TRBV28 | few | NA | TGTGCCAGCAGTACACTGGACAGATACTATGGCTACACCTTC | CASSTLDRYYGYTF
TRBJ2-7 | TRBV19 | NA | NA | TGTGCCAGTAGCCCGACACCCTCCTACGAGCAGTACTTC | CASSPTPSYEQYF
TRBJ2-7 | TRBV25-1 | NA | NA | TGTGCCAGCAGTAGGAGGGGGTCGGGCTACGAGCAGTACTTC | CASSRRGSGYEQYF
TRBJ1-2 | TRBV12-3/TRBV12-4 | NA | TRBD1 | TGTGCCAGCATTGGACAGGGCTATGGCTACACCTTC | CASIGQGYGYTF
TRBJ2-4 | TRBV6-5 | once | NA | TGTGCCAGCAGTTACTCCTCAGAGATTATCCACTTC | CASSYSSEIIHF
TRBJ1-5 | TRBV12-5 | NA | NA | TGTGCTAGTGGTTTGGACGATCGGGCGTCAGGGTGGGGGATTAGCAATCAGCCCCAGCATTTT | CASGLDDRASGWGISNQPQHF